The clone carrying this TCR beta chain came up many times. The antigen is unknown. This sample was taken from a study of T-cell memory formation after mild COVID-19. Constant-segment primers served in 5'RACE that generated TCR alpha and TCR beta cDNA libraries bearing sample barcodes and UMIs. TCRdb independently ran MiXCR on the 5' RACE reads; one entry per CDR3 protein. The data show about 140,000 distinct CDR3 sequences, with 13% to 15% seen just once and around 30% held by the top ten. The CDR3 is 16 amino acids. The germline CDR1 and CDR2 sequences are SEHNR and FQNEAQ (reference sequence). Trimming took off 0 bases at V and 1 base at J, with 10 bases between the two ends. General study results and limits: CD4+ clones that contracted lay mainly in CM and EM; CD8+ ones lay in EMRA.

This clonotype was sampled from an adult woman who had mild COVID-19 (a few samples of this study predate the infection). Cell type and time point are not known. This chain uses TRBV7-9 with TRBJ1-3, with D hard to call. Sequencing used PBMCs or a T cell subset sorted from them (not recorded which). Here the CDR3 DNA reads TGTGCCAGCAGCTTAGCGCTCGGACTATCTGGAAACACCATATATTTT. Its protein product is CASSLALGLSGNTIYF.